These T cell receptor beta chains were read from a single sample in a study of blood T cell repertoires in COVID-19. Sequencing used immunoSEQ multiplex PCR; TCRdb keeps in-frame clones, though not all of them. The data contain roughly 62,000 clones, around nine tenths of them singletons. Input material: peripheral blood. The receptors were gathered from a human donor in a cohort sampled during active COVID-19. Each CDR3 is given with its conserved first and last residue. The D gene is left open where the match is weak. Clone size appears in some rows only: once, few, many, or a class for an expanded clone.

.	TRBV11-3	.	TRBJ2-3	TGTGCCAGCAGTGCGAGTCGGGATACGCAGTATTTT	CASSASRDTQYF
.	TRBV7-2	TRBD1	TRBJ2-1	TGTGCCAGCAGCTTTGACAGGGGTATCAGCAATGAGCAGTTCTTC	CASSFDRGISNEQFF
.	TRBV7-8	.	TRBJ1-2	TGTGCCAGCAGCTTAGGCCCGGGGAACTATGGCTACACCTTC	CASSLGPGNYGYTF
.	TRBV28	TRBD1	TRBJ1-6	TGTGCCAGCAGTCCCCCGACAGGGACTTCACCCCTCCACTTT	CASSPPTGTSPLHF
few	TRBV7-2	TRBD2	TRBJ2-7	TGTGCCAGCAGTTTCACTCATAGCGGGGGGTCCTACGAGCAGTACTTC	CASSFTHSGGSYEQYF
.	TRBV4-1	TRBD1	TRBJ1-1	TGCGCCAGCAGCCTAACGGAGAGATCAGGGGGTCGGGACACTGAAGCTTTCTTT	CASSLTERSGGRDTEAFF
.	TRBV13	.	TRBJ1-6	TGTGCCAGCAGCTTGGGGCAATATAATTCACCCCTCCACTTT	CASSLGQYNSPLHF
.	TRBV30	.	TRBJ2-3	TGTGCCTGGAGGGCTAGATGGGCAGATACGCAGTATTTT	CAWRARWADTQYF
.	TRBV15	TRBD1	TRBJ2-3	TGTGCCACCAGCTCTAGGACAGGGGTAGGCGCAGATACGCAGTATTTT	CATSSRTGVGADTQYF
.	TRBV5-1	TRBD1	TRBJ1-2	TGCGCCAGCAGCTTAATGGGACAGGGGAACTATGGCTACACCTTC	CASSLMGQGNYGYTF
.	TRBV3-1/TRBV3-2	TRBD2	TRBJ2-7	TGTGCCAGCAGCCAAGAAGGTCTAGCGGGGGGGCCCCTCTACGAGCAGTACTTC	CASSQEGLAGGPLYEQYF
.	TRBV7-2	.	TRBJ1-2	TGTGCCAGCAGCCTCTACGGGACACAGAACTATGGCTACACCTTC	CASSLYGTQNYGYTF
.	TRBV11-2	TRBD2	TRBJ2-1	TGTGCCAGCAGCTTCTATAGCGGGGGGGCTTACAATGAGCAGTTCTTC	CASSFYSGGAYNEQFF
.	TRBV9	TRBD1	TRBJ1-3	TGTGCCAGCAGCGGGCGGACAGGGGGTCTCCTCTCTGGAAACACCATATATTTT	CASSGRTGGLLSGNTIYF
.	TRBV30	TRBD1	TRBJ1-5	TGTGCCTGGAGCGGACAGGGTGGTCAGCCCCAGCATTTT	CAWSGQGGQPQHF
.	TRBV4-1	TRBD1	TRBJ1-2	TGCGCCAGCAGCCAAGATACAGGGACAGGATACGACTGGAACTATGGCTACACCTTC	CASSQDTGTGYDWNYGYTF
.	TRBV25-1	.	TRBJ1-1	TGTGCCAGCAGTGCGACAGTTGAAGCTTTCTTT	CASSATVEAFF
.	TRBV27	.	TRBJ1-5	TGTGCCAGCACTCCTTGTGGGGCGGGGGTGTGCAATCAGCCCCAGCATTTT	CASTPCGAGVCNQPQHF
.	TRBV11-3	TRBD2	TRBJ2-1	TGTGCCAGCAACCGGGGGGGATACAATGAGCAGTTCTTC	CASNRGGYNEQFF
.	TRBV20-1	.	TRBJ2-1	TGCAGTGCTAGACTAGGAGGGGAGCAGTTCTTC	CSARLGGEQFF
.	TRBV3-1/TRBV3-2	TRBD2	TRBJ2-1	TGTGCCAGCAGCCAAGGGACTAGCGGGCCTTACTACAATGAGCAGTTCTTC	CASSQGTSGPYYNEQFF
.	TRBV4-2	.	TRBJ2-2	TGTGCCAGCAGCCAAGCCGCCGGGATCATTCGCACCGGGGAGCTGTTTTTT	CASSQAAGIIRTGELFF
.	TRBV3-1/TRBV3-2	.	TRBJ2-2	TGTGCCAGCAGCCAGCGGGGTCAAACCGGGGAGCTGTTTTTT	CASSQRGQTGELFF
.	TRBV3-1/TRBV3-2	TRBD2	TRBJ2-1	TGTGCCAGCAGCCTATCATCGACTAGCGGGGAGCAGTTCTTC	CASSLSSTSGEQFF
.	TRBV18	.	TRBJ1-1	TGTGCCAGCTCACAGGCAGGGGCCATGAACACTGAAGCTTTCTTT	CASSQAGAMNTEAFF
.	TRBV7-8	.	TRBJ1-2	TGTGCCAGCAGCTTAGGAACAGCCAATCCTAACTATGGCTACACCTTC	CASSLGTANPNYGYTF
.	TRBV27	.	TRBJ1-2	TGTGCCAGCAGTGGTTCAGGGAGGGGATCGGGCTACACCTTC	CASSGSGRGSGYTF
.	TRBV30	TRBD1	TRBJ2-7	TGTGCCTGGAGTGGGGGACAGGGTTCCGAGCAGTACTTC	CAWSGGQGSEQYF
.	TRBV9	.	TRBJ2-7	TGTGCCAGCAGCGTAGGTCAGGGGCCGGCGTACGAGCAGTACTTC	CASSVGQGPAYEQYF
.	TRBV27	TRBD1	TRBJ2-7	TGTGCCAGCAGTTGGGACAGGGGGTACGAGCAGTACTTC	CASSWDRGYEQYF
.	TRBV7-8	.	TRBJ1-1	TGTGCCAGCAGCTTAGCGCTGGGGAGCACTGAAGCTTTCTTT	CASSLALGSTEAFF
.	TRBV6-5	TRBD1	TRBJ1-2	TGTGCCAGCAGTTACAATCGGGACAGAGAATATGGCTACACCTTC	CASSYNRDREYGYTF
.	TRBV7-9	TRBD1	TRBJ2-7	TGTGCCAGCAGCTTTCCGCAGGGGGCCTCCTACGAGCAGTACTTC	CASSFPQGASYEQYF
.	TRBV19	.	TRBJ1-1	TGTGCCAGTAGTGCTACCGGGACTCCCAGCACTGAAGCTTTCTTT	CASSATGTPSTEAFF
.	TRBV2	.	TRBJ2-7	TGTGCCAGCAGTGATAGTGTCCGTATTGTGGAGCAGTACTTC	CASSDSVRIVEQYF
.	TRBV11-2	TRBD2	TRBJ2-3	TGTGCCAGCAGCTTAGTGAGCGGGGGGGCTGTGGATACGCAGTATTTT	CASSLVSGGAVDTQYF
.	TRBV19	.	TRBJ1-6	TGTGCCAGTAGTATACCCCACAGGCAAGGATATAATTCACCCCTCCACTTT	CASSIPHRQGYNSPLHF
.	TRBV5-1	.	TRBJ2-3	TGCGCCACTCAACATTCTGGACTTCAAATGGGAGATACGCAGTATTTT	CATQHSGLQMGDTQYF
.	TRBV7-9	.	TRBJ2-3	TGTGCCAGCAGCTTGACGGGAACCACAGATACGCAGTATTTT	CASSLTGTTDTQYF
.	TRBV5-5	TRBD1	TRBJ1-6	TGTGCCAGCAGCGGGACAGATAATTCACCCCTCCACTTT	CASSGTDNSPLHF
.	TRBV30	.	TRBJ2-5	TGTGCCTGGAGTGGTGCGGAGACCCAGTACTTC	CAWSGAETQYF
.	TRBV27	TRBD2	TRBJ2-7	TGTGCCAGCAGTTTTGGCGGGAGGGCTACCTACGAGCAGTACTTC	CASSFGGRATYEQYF
.	TRBV28	.	TRBJ1-2	TGTGCCAGCAGTCCGACTTCTTATGGCTACACCTTC	CASSPTSYGYTF
.	TRBV28	.	TRBJ2-4	TGTGCCAGCACTTCCGGGAGTTTAGCCAAAAACATTCAGTACTTC	CASTSGSLAKNIQYF
once	TRBV5-1	TRBD2	TRBJ2-3	TGCGCCAGCAGCTTCAATAGCGGGGGGGGCACAGATACGCAGTATTTT	CASSFNSGGGTDTQYF
once	TRBV3-1/TRBV3-2	.	TRBJ2-4	TGTGCCAGCAGCCAAGATCCCGGGGGGCCTGTAGCCAAAAACATTCAGTACTTC	CASSQDPGGPVAKNIQYF
.	TRBV29-1	.	TRBJ2-7	TGCAGCGTTGAGAGGCCGGGAGAGCAGTACTTC	CSVERPGEQYF
.	TRBV4-3	.	TRBJ1-2	TGCGCCAGCAGCCAAGACAGATTTTCTAACTATGGCTACACCTTC	CASSQDRFSNYGYTF
.	TRBV10-3	.	TRBJ2-5	TGTGCCATCAGTGCCGCGGAGGCAGAGACCCAGTACTTC	CAISAAEAETQYF
.	TRBV6-1	.	TRBJ2-7	TGTGCCAGCAGTGATAGGTTACAGGGCGCCTACGAGCAGTACTTC	CASSDRLQGAYEQYF
.	TRBV2	TRBD1	TRBJ1-2	TGTGCCAGCAGCGGGATAGGGGGACAGGGGGCGTCGGGTGGCTACACCTTC	CASSGIGGQGASGGYTF
few	TRBV5-4	.	TRBJ1-1	TGTGCCAGCAGCTTGGATAAGGCGGTCTTTTCTGAAGCTTTCTTT	CASSLDKAVFSEAFF